Listed below are T cell receptor delta chains from one sample, sequenced in a study of gamma-delta chains in newborns, infants, children. TCRdb ran CATT on the reads. The sample holds about 3,000 delta-chain clones, over 9.5% seen once. What was sequenced was blood. All receptors derive from a child who was a newborn, infant or young child, either healthy, febrile or measles-vaccinated (not recorded which). Both conserved end residues are part of each CDR3. A D gene is named only where the DNA matches it firmly. Where a row states a size, it is once, few, many or the class of an expanded clone; other rows omit it.

D gene: TRDD3
J gene: TRDJ3
clone size: NA
V gene: TRDV2
CDR3 DNA: TGTGCCTGTGACACCGCTGGGGGATATGGCTCCTGGGACACCCGACAGATGTTTTTC
CDR3 protein: CACDTAGGYGSWDTRQMFF

D gene: NA
J gene: TRDJ3
clone size: medium-sized
V gene: TRDV2
CDR3 DNA: TGTGCCTGTGACACCGTTGGGCTCCGCTCCTGGGACACCCGACAGATGTTTTTC
CDR3 protein: CACDTVGLRSWDTRQMFF

D gene: TRDD3
J gene: TRDJ2
clone size: NA
V gene: TRDV2
CDR3 DNA: TGTGCCTGTGACTTACTGGGGGATACCGCCCAACTCTTCTTT
CDR3 protein: CACDLLGDTAQLFF

D gene: TRDD3
J gene: TRDJ1
clone size: medium-sized
V gene: TRAV29/DV5
CDR3 DNA: TGTGCAGCAAGCGATGGGGGATACACCGATAAACTCATCTTT
CDR3 protein: CAASDGGYTDKLIF

D gene: TRDD3
J gene: TRDJ3
clone size: few
V gene: TRDV2
CDR3 DNA: TGTGCCTGTGACACCGTACTGGGGGTCGAGAGCTCCTGGGACACCCGACAGATGTTTTTC
CDR3 protein: CACDTVLGVESSWDTRQMFF

D gene: NA
J gene: TRDJ3
clone size: medium-sized
V gene: TRDV3
CDR3 DNA: TGTGCCTACTCGTCCTACGGAGCATACTGGGACACCCGACAGATGTTTTTC
CDR3 protein: CAYSSYGAYWDTRQMFF

D gene: NA
J gene: TRDJ3
clone size: medium-sized
V gene: TRDV2
CDR3 DNA: TGTGCCTGTGACACGCCCGGAAGTGGCTGGATACACTCCTGGGACACCCGACAGATGTTTTTC
CDR3 protein: CACDTPGSGWIHSWDTRQMFF

D gene: TRDD3
J gene: TRDJ3
clone size: NA
V gene: TRDV2
CDR3 DNA: TGTGCCTGTGACACCGTTGATCACTGGGGGATACTCGGGGACGCCCGACAGATGTTTTTC
CDR3 protein: CACDTVDHWGILGDARQMFF

D gene: TRDD3
J gene: TRDJ3
clone size: large
V gene: TRDV2
CDR3 DNA: TGTGCCTGTGACACCTGGGGATATGGAGCCTGGGACACCCGACAGATGTTTTTC
CDR3 protein: CACDTWGYGAWDTRQMFF

D gene: TRDD3
J gene: TRDJ2
clone size: large
V gene: TRDV2
CDR3 DNA: TGTGCCTGTGACAGGGGGGGATACTTTTTGACAGCACAACTCTTCTTT
CDR3 protein: CACDRGGYFLTAQLFF

D gene: NA
J gene: TRDJ1
clone size: medium-sized
V gene: TRDV1
CDR3 DNA: TGTGCTCTTGGGGGGCCTTCCGGATCAAAACTCATCTTT
CDR3 protein: CALGGPSGSKLIF

D gene: TRDD3
J gene: TRDJ3
clone size: NA
V gene: TRDV2
CDR3 DNA: TGTTCCTGTGACACCCTCGCCTGGGGGATACGCGGTTCCTGGGACACCCGACAGATGTTTTTC
CDR3 protein: CSCDTLAWGIRGSWDTRQMFF

D gene: TRDD3
J gene: TRDJ3
clone size: medium-sized
V gene: TRDV2
CDR3 DNA: TGTGCCTGTGACATACTGGGGGATACGTCCTGGGACACCCGACAGATGTTTTTC
CDR3 protein: CACDILGDTSWDTRQMFF

D gene: TRDD3
J gene: TRDJ1
clone size: few
V gene: TRDV1
CDR3 DNA: TGCGCTCTTACTGGGGGATACACCGATAAACTCATCTTT
CDR3 protein: CALTGGYTDKLIF

D gene: NA
J gene: TRDJ3
clone size: large
V gene: TRDV2
CDR3 DNA: TGTGCCTGTGACACGGGTCCTAGCTCCTGGGACACCCGACAGATGTTTTTC
CDR3 protein: CACDTGPSSWDTRQMFF

D gene: TRDD3
J gene: TRDJ2
clone size: few
V gene: TRDV2
CDR3 DNA: TGTGCCTGTGGCACCGGGGGATACAATTTGACGGCACAACTCTTCTTT
CDR3 protein: CACGTGGYNLTAQLFF

D gene: TRDD3
J gene: TRDJ3
clone size: medium-sized
V gene: TRDV2
CDR3 DNA: TGTGCCTGTGACTCCTGGGGGATACACGATTCCAGCTCCTGGGACACCCGACAGATGTTTTTC
CDR3 protein: CACDSWGIHDSSSWDTRQMFF

D gene: TRDD3
J gene: TRDJ2
clone size: NA
V gene: TRDV1
CDR3 DNA: TGTGCTCTTGGGGAGATTCCTACTGGGGGAGCTTTGACAGCACAACTCTTCTTT
CDR3 protein: CALGEIPTGGALTAQLFF

D gene: TRDD3
J gene: TRDJ3
clone size: medium-sized
V gene: TRDV2
CDR3 DNA: TGTGCCTGTGACGCTTTGGGGGATACTCCTTCCTGGGACACCCGACAGATGTTTTTC
CDR3 protein: CACDALGDTPSWDTRQMFF

D gene: NA
J gene: TRDJ1
clone size: medium-sized
V gene: TRDV1
CDR3 DNA: TGTGCTCTTGGGGAAAAGAGCCCTTACACCGATAAACTCATCTTT
CDR3 protein: CALGEKSPYTDKLIF

D gene: NA
J gene: TRDJ3
clone size: medium-sized
V gene: TRDV2
CDR3 DNA: TGTGCCTGTGACTCCGTACTGGGAATGTCCTGGGACACCCGACAGATGTTTTTC
CDR3 protein: CACDSVLGMSWDTRQMFF

D gene: TRDD3
J gene: TRDJ3
clone size: NA
V gene: TRDV2
CDR3 DNA: TGTGCCTGTGACATGCCCCACTGGGGGATACGCTCCTGGGACACCCGACAGATGTTTTTC
CDR3 protein: CACDMPHWGIRSWDTRQMFF

D gene: NA
J gene: TRDJ2
clone size: NA
V gene: TRDV2
CDR3 DNA: TGTGCCTGTGACACCGTGGGGATTACCGCTCAACTCTTCTTT
CDR3 protein: CACDTVGITAQLFF

D gene: TRDD3
J gene: TRDJ3
clone size: medium-sized
V gene: TRDV3
CDR3 DNA: TGTGCCTTGGGGGATACGAGGTCCTGGGACACCCGACAGATGTTTTTC
CDR3 protein: CALGDTRSWDTRQMFF

D gene: NA
J gene: TRDJ3
clone size: medium-sized
V gene: TRDV2
CDR3 DNA: TGTGCCTGTGACACCGCTGGGCCCAGCTCCTGGGACACCCGACAGATGTTTTTC
CDR3 protein: CACDTAGPSSWDTRQMFF

D gene: NA
J gene: TRDJ1
clone size: medium-sized
V gene: TRDV1
CDR3 DNA: TGTGCTCTTGGGACCCCGGCGGATTCCTACCTGGGGGACTCCGATAAACTCATCTTT
CDR3 protein: CALGTPADSYLGDSDKLIF

D gene: TRDD3
J gene: TRDJ3
clone size: medium-sized
V gene: TRDV2
CDR3 DNA: TGTGCCTGTGACACGAACTGGGGGATACCCCTAAGCTCCTGGGACACCCGACAGATGTTTTTC
CDR3 protein: CACDTNWGIPLSSWDTRQMFF

D gene: TRDD3
J gene: TRDJ3
clone size: medium-sized
V gene: TRDV2
CDR3 DNA: TGTGCCTGTGACACCGTGATTCGCTGGGGGATACCGAGCTCCTGGGACACCCGACAGATGTTTTTC
CDR3 protein: CACDTVIRWGIPSSWDTRQMFF

D gene: TRDD3
J gene: TRDJ1
clone size: large
V gene: TRDV2
CDR3 DNA: TGTGCCTGTGACGTACTGGGGGATACGACGACCGATAAACTCATCTTT
CDR3 protein: CACDVLGDTTTDKLIF

D gene: TRDD3
J gene: TRDJ1
clone size: NA
V gene: TRDV3
CDR3 DNA: TGTGCCCTACTGGGGGTTTACCCCTCACAGGGGACCGATAAACTCATCTTT
CDR3 protein: CALLGVYPSQGTDKLIF

D gene: TRDD3
J gene: TRDJ2
clone size: large
V gene: TRDV2
CDR3 DNA: TGTGCCTGTGACACCGGGGGATATTTGACAGCACAACTCTTCTTT
CDR3 protein: CACDTGGYLTAQLFF

D gene: TRDD3
J gene: TRDJ1
clone size: medium-sized
V gene: TRAV29/DV5
CDR3 DNA: TGTGCAGCAAGGAGGGTACTGGGGGATACCGATAAACTCATCTTT
CDR3 protein: CAARRVLGDTDKLIF

D gene: NA
J gene: TRDJ3
clone size: medium-sized
V gene: TRDV2
CDR3 DNA: TGTGCCTGTGACACCTACGTAGAGGGACCTTGGGACACCCGACAGATGTTTTTC
CDR3 protein: CACDTYVEGPWDTRQMFF

D gene: NA
J gene: TRDJ1
clone size: medium-sized
V gene: TRDV2
CDR3 DNA: TGTGCCTGTGACACCGTGGGCCGTACATACACCGATAAACTCATCTTT
CDR3 protein: CACDTVGRTYTDKLIF

D gene: TRDD3
J gene: TRDJ1
clone size: large
V gene: TRDV2
CDR3 DNA: TGTGCCTGTCAAACTGGGGGATACACCGATAAACTCATCTTT
CDR3 protein: CACQTGGYTDKLIF

D gene: TRDD3
J gene: TRDJ3
clone size: NA
V gene: TRDV2
CDR3 DNA: TGTGCCTGTAACCCCTATACTGGGGGATACTCCTGGGACACCCGACAGATGTTTTTC
CDR3 protein: CACNPYTGGYSWDTRQMFF

D gene: NA
J gene: TRDJ3
clone size: medium-sized
V gene: TRDV2
CDR3 DNA: TGTGCCTGTGACACCGCCGGGTTTAGCTCCTGGGACACCCGACAGATGTTTTTC
CDR3 protein: CACDTAGFSSWDTRQMFF

D gene: TRDD3
J gene: TRDJ2
clone size: medium-sized
V gene: TRDV2
CDR3 DNA: TGTGCCTGTGACACGGTGGGGGATACAGCACAACTCTTCTTT
CDR3 protein: CACDTVGDTAQLFF

D gene: NA
J gene: TRDJ2
clone size: NA
V gene: TRDV3
CDR3 DNA: TGTGCCTTGATGGGGGGCCCGACAGCACAACTCTTCTTT
CDR3 protein: CALMGGPTAQLFF